The 16 T cell receptor beta chains given below trace back to one sample, sequenced in a study of identifying expanded T cells in peripheral blood. Method: immunoSEQ multiplex PCR; TCRdb's copy keeps in-frame clones and lacks some. The sample has approximately 100,000 clones; around nine tenths are singletons. The sequenced sample consisted of blood. The receptors here all came from a person aged 18-69 years in good health.

This rearrangement joins TRBV2 to TRBJ2-7; D is possibly TRBD1 (5 bases). Trimming took off 0 bases at V and 3 bases at J, with 15 bases between the two ends. Germline V gene sequence: CDR1 SNHLY, CDR2 FYNNEI. There are 16 residues in the CDR3. The CDR3 region is CASSEALRQTIYEQYF. CDR3 nucleotide sequence: TGTGCCAGCAGTGAAGCGCTTAGACAGACAATCTACGAGCAGTACTTC.

This clone was seen a few times. The DNA of the CDR3 is TGTGCCAGCAGCGGACAGGGCGCAGGGGAGACCCAGTACTTC. Translating gives CASSGQGAGETQYF. The chain uses TRBV5-5 and TRBJ2-5, with 8 bases matching TRBD1. V was pared by 4 bases and J by 5 bases, with 7 bases of the junction left unmatched. CDR1 and CDR2 (germline): SGHKS, YYEKEE (reference sequence). There are 14 residues in the CDR3.

V usage is TRBV5-6 and J usage is TRBJ1-6; D gene ambiguous. The V gene's germline CDR1 is SGHDT and CDR2 YYEEEE. This CDR3 has 13 amino acids. Trimming took off 1 base at V and 9 bases at J, with 8 bases between the two ends. The CDR3, as DNA: TGTGCCAGCAGCTTGTTGCAGGCTTCACCCCTCCACTTT. It codes for CASSLLQASPLHF.

This CDR3 reads CASSKREGNEQFF. The CDR3 DNA sequence: TGCGCCAGCAGCAAGCGGGAAGGAAATGAGCAGTTCTTC. The V and J genes are TRBV4-3 and TRBJ2-1; 7 bases line up with TRBD2. The J segment lost 7 bases and the V segment lost 5 bases, leaving 5 bases of the junction unmatched. The CDR3 is 13 residues long. Germline V CDR1 and CDR2: LGHNA, YSLEER.

This clone has only a few counts. The V call is TRBV2, the J call TRBJ1-5; D is undetermined. The germline V gene encodes CDR1 SNHLY and CDR2 FYNNEI. Deletions cut 7 bases from V and 4 bases from J, with 11 bases between. The CDR3 length is 13 residues. The chain's CDR3 is CASTPYGNQPQHF. The CDR3 coding sequence is TGTGCCAGCACCCCTTACGGAAATCAGCCCCAGCATTTT.

This clone has only a few counts. This chain joins TRBV7-8 and TRBJ2-7; D call uncertain. CDR1 is SGHVS and CDR2 is FQNEAQ in the germline V gene. V was clipped by 1 base and J by 5 bases, with 3 bases between them. CDR3 length: 11 residues. CDR3 coding DNA: TGTGCCAGCAGCTTAGGGAACGAGCAGTACTTC. Translation gives CASSLGNEQYF.

The chain links TRBV4-1 to TRBJ2-7; 8 bases align to TRBD1. Trimming took 4 bases from V and 0 from J; bases not matched to a gene: 23. Per the germline V gene, CDR1 is MGHRA and CDR2 is YSYEKL. The CDR3 is 21 amino acids. The CDR3, as DNA: TGCGCCAGCAGCCCTACTCCAGGGGGCTCGCCTCCCCCCCACTACTCCTACGAGCAGTACTTC. It encodes CASSPTPGGSPPPHYSYEQYF.

The CDR3: CASSQDGGLGNQPQHF. The CDR3, as DNA: TGCGCCAGCAGCCAAGATGGAGGGCTCGGCAATCAGCCCCAGCATTTT. The rearrangement joins TRBV4-1 to TRBJ1-5; no firm D call. The CDR3 is made up of 16 amino acids. Germline loops: CDR1 MGHRA, CDR2 YSYEKL. V lost 0 bases and J 2 bases, leaving 11 bases between the germline ends.

The rearrangement uses TRBV5-1 and TRBJ1-4; 11 bases map to TRBD1. V shed 0 bases, J shed 8 bases, and the junction held 6 bases outside the gene matches. Germline V gives CDR1 SGHRS, CDR2 YFSETQ. CDR3 length: 16 amino acids. As DNA, the CDR3 is TGCGCCAGCAGCTTGGGACGGACAGGGGGCGGCGAAAAACTGTTTTTT. This codes for CASSLGRTGGGEKLFF.

This sequence joins TRBV10-1 and TRBJ2-1; D assignment may be TRBD1 or TRBD2 (5 bases each). V was clipped by 8 bases and J by 2 bases, with 13 bases between them. The CDR3 is 14 amino acids. The germline CDR1 and CDR2 sequences are WNHNN and SYGVQD (reference sequence). The chain's CDR3 is CASYWETAYNEQFF. The CDR3 nucleotides are TGCGCCAGCTACTGGGAGACAGCCTACAATGAGCAGTTCTTC.

The V gene is TRBV7-2, the J gene TRBJ1-4, with D uncertain. The V end was cut by 6 bases, the J end by 3 bases, with 8 bases between. The CDR3 runs 13 residues. The germline gives CDR1 SGHTA, CDR2 FQGNSA. The CDR3 loop reads CASSSGPNEKLFF. CDR3 DNA sequence: TGTGCCAGCAGTTCCGGCCCTAATGAAAAACTGTTTTTT.

A few counts support this clone. This chain connects TRBV5-1 to TRBJ1-6, with 8 bases that match TRBD1. Germline V lookup: CDR1 SGHRS, CDR2 YFSETQ. CDR3 length equals 14 residues. Germline trimming cut 4 bases from V and 8 bases from J; bases unmatched to any gene: 5. In nucleotides, the CDR3 is TGCGCCAGCAGCCCCACGGACAGGGATTCACCCCTCCACTTT. Translating gives CASSPTDRDSPLHF.

The rearrangement links TRBV10-3 to TRBJ2-5; either TRBD1 or TRBD2 may supply D (5 bases each). Germline V gene lookup returns CDR1 ENHRY and CDR2 SYGVKD. The CDR3 is 14 residues long. V was shortened by 10 bases and J by 5 bases, with 20 bases between the two germline ends. The CDR3 DNA sequence: TGTGCCAGCCGGCCCAACGGGGCTGGTGAGACCCAGTACTTC. Protein sequence: CASRPNGAGETQYF.

The chain's CDR3 is CASSQDLGTGVNYGYTF. The DNA for the CDR3 is TGTGCCAGCAGCCAAGATCTCGGGACAGGGGTCAACTATGGCTACACCTTC. The chain uses TRBV14 and TRBJ1-2, with TRBD1 matching over 10 bases. V dropped 0 bases and J dropped 2; count of bases not matched to a gene: 6. CDR1 and CDR2 (germline): SGHDN, FVKESK. The CDR3 is 17 residues long.

The chain couples TRBV19 to TRBJ2-7; TRBD1 agrees at 7 bases. V gave up 4 bases and J gave up 0 bases; unmatched junction bases: 9. This CDR3 contains 16 residues. The germline V gene encodes CDR1 LNHDA and CDR2 SQIVND (reference sequence). The chain's CDR3 is CASSTVQGSFSYEQYF. For the CDR3, the DNA is TGTGCCAGTAGTACCGTACAGGGGTCCTTCTCCTACGAGCAGTACTTC. The variable domain in full, completed from reference TRBV19 and TRBJ2-7, reads DGGITQSPKYLFRKEGQNVTLSCEQNLNHDAMYWYRQDPGQGLRLIYYSQIVNDFQKGDIAEGYSVSREKKESFPLTVTSAQKNPTAFYLCASSTVQGSFSYEQYFGPGTRLTVT.

This chain uses TRBV4-3 with TRBJ1-1, with D unresolved. This CDR3 has 14 amino acids. Germline V gene data show CDR1 as LGHNA and CDR2 as YSLEER. The ends were cut back, 0 bases at V and 0 bases at J, with 5 bases in the middle. DNA for the CDR3: TGCGCCAGCAGCCAAGATCTAATGAACACTGAAGCTTTCTTT. Its protein product is CASSQDLMNTEAFF.